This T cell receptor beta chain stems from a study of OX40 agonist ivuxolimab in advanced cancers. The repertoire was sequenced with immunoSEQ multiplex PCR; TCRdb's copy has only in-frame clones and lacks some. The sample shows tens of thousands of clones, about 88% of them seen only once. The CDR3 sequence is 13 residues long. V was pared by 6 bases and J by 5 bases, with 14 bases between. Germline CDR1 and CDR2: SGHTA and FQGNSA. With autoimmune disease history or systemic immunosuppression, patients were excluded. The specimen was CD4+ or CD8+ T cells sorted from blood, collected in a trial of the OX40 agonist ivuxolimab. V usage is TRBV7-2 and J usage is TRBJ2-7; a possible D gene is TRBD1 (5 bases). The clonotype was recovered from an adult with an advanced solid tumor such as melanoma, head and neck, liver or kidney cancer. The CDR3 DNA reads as TGTGCCAGCAGGACAGCCGTGGGCCACGAGCAGTACTTC. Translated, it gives CASRTAVGHEQYF.